This T cell receptor (beta chain) was found in a study of T-cell memory formation after mild COVID-19. Findings of the study overall: Confirmation of SARS-CoV-2 specificity was lacking for second-wave clones peaking day 37.

This clonotype showed up just a few times. What it recognizes is unknown. V was trimmed by 2 bases and J by 2 bases, leaving 10 bases between them. Per germline, CDR1 SQVTM and CDR2 ANQGSEA. The CDR3 spans 13 residues. Amplification by 5'RACE using constant-segment primers produced TCR alpha and TCR beta cDNA libraries that carried sample barcodes and UMIs. A single record per CDR3 protein comes from TCRdb applying MiXCR to the 5' RACE reads. The repertoire has roughly 300,000 distinct CDR3 sequences, 12% to 15% of them found once; the top ten carry about a fifth. The source of this sequence is a man aged 18 to 29 who had mild COVID-19 (a few samples of this study predate the infection). Cell type and time point are not known. The rearrangement links TRBV29-1 to TRBJ2-7; TRBD1 is a possible D gene (5 bases). Material for sequencing was PBMCs or a T cell subset sorted from them (not recorded which). The CDR3 loop is CSVEKIQAYEQYF. In nucleotides, the CDR3 is TGCAGCGTTGAAAAAATACAGGCCTACGAGCAGTACTTC.